This T cell receptor (beta chain) was sequenced during a study of blood T cell repertoires in COVID-19 (dated by TCRdb to 2019 to 2021). For the wider study: Samples covering the acute and convalescent phases of COVID-19 were provided by collaborators in the United States, Italy and Spain. The material from the prospective study consisted of cDNA or gDNA derived from T cells, B-cell-depleted T cells, or PBMCs. The dataset comprised deeply sampled blood TCRbeta repertoires from subjects exposed to, actively infected with, or recovered from COVID-19. The repertoires were made available in a free public database intended to serve as a resource for research on the immune response to SARS-CoV-2. The samples were drawn from two sources: the first 160 participants of the ongoing ImmuneRACE study, and over 950 subjects contributed by 6 global collaborators. The sample metadata nearly always contained a de-identified subject ID, COVID-19 status, age in years and sex. HLA class I and class II types, where available, came from metadata supplied by the sample provider rather than from assay-based typing.

Deletion took 0 bases off V and 0 bases off J, with a span of 12 bases between the germline ends. The germline V gene supplies CDR1 MGHRA and CDR2 YSYEKL. From cysteine to phenylalanine, the CDR3 is 16 amino acids long. Only CDR3 DNA is held: 48 bases, read in frame from base 1. Collaborating institutions collected whole blood in K2EDTA tubes following their own protocols. For TCRbeta analysis, collaborator samples were shipped as frozen whole blood, as isolated PBMCs, or as DNA extracted from either sample type. General findings and caveats noted by the study authors: How much clinical and demographic metadata was included differed by source and by participant, and the metadata was provided uncurated.

The immunoSEQ Assay, a bias-controlled multiplex PCR, was used to amplify TCRbeta CDR3 regions from genomic DNA. From the authors' description of their analysis: Within the assay, amplification of reference gene primers was used to estimate how many nucleated cells each sample contained. To quantify the absolute abundance of each unique TCRbeta CDR3 rearrangement, sequence reads were collapsed and filtered. Productive Simpson clonality was computed per sample as the square root of Simpson's diversity index over productive rearrangements. TCRdb obtained this table from immuneACCESS and retained in-frame rearrangements with V and J assigned. These tables miss some clones; where compared with another copy, unresolved V genes account for less than half of the shortfall, and the remainder is unexplained. The DNA gave D and trimming, while V, J and clone size come from that table. The sample records roughly 41,000 clones, 85% to 90% of which are singletons. The top ten hold approximately 26% of the sample.

As concerns this clone: Its antigen is not yet known. Qualities for individual bases were not recorded, and no much larger clone is one base off.

This receptor chain uses TRBV4-1 and TRBJ2-7; there is no confident call for the D gene. The sequenced material came from peripheral blood. This sequence originates from a man in his 60s with active or convalescent COVID-19. The bases are TGCGCCAGCAGCCAAGAAGTGCGGATCAGCTCCTACGAGCAGTACTTC. This is translated as CASSQEVRISSYEQYF.